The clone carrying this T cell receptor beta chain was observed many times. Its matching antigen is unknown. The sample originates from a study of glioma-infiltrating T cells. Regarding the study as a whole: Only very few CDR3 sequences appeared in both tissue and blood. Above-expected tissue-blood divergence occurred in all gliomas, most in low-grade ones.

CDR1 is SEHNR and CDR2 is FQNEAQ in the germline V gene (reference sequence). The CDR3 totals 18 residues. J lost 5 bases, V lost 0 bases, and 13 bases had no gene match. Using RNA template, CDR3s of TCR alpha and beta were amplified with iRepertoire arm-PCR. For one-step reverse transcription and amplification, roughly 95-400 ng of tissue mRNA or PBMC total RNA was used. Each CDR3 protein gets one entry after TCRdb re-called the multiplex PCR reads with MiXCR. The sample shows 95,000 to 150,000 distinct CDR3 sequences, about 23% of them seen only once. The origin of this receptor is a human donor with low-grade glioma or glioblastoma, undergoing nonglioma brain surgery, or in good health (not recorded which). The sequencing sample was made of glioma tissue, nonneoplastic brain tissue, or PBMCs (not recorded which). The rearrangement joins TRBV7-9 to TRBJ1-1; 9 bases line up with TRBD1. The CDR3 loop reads CASSLAPWDRAGTTEAFF. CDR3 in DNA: TGTGCCAGCAGCTTAGCGCCATGGGACAGGGCTGGGACTACTGAAGCTTTCTTT.